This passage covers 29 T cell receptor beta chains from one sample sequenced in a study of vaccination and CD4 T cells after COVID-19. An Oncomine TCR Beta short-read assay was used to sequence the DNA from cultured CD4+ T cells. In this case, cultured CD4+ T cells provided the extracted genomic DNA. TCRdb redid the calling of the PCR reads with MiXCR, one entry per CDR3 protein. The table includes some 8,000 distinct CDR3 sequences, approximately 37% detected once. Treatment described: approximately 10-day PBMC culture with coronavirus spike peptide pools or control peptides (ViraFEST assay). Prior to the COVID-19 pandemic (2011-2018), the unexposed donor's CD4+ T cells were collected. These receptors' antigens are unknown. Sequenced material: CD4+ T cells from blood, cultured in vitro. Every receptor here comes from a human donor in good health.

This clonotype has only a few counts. The CDR3 sequence is CASSPPGRGKSNQPQHF. CDR3 DNA sequence: TGTGCCAGTAGTCCGCCCGGGCGGGGAAAAAGCAATCAGCCCCAGCATTTT. This chain links TRBV19 with TRBJ1-5; D is undetermined. V lost 5 bases, J lost 1 base, and 18 bases lay in between. The CDR3 has 17 residues. Germline loops: CDR1 LNHDA, CDR2 SQIVND (reference sequence).

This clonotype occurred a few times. This CDR3 is CASSPPTRAGNTEAFF. In nucleotides, the CDR3 is TGTGCCAGCAGTCCTCCCACCCGGGCAGGGAACACTGAAGCTTTCTTT. This chain links TRBV6-2 or TRBV6-3 with TRBJ1-1; D unresolved. Germline V gene sequence: CDR1 MNHEY, CDR2 SVGEGT. The ends were cut back, 5 bases at V and 1 base at J, with 17 bases in the middle. The CDR3 loop spans 16 amino acids.

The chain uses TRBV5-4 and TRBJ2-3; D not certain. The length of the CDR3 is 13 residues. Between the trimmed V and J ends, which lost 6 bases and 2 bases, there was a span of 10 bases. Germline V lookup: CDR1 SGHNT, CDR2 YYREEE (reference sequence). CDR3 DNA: TGTGCCAGCACCCCTGGATCCACAGATACGCAGTATTTT. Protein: CASTPGSTDTQYF.

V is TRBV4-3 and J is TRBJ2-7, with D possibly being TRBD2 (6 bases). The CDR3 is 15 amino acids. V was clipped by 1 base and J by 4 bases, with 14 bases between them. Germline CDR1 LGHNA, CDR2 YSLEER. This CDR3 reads CASSQGLRAGYEQYF. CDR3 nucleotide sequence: TGCGCCAGCAGCCAAGGGCTCCGGGCGGGGTACGAGCAGTACTTC.

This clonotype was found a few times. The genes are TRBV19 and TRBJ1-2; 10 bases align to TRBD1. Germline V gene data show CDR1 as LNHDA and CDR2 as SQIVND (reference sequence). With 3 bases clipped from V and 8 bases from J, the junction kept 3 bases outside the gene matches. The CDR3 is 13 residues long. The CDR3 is CASSMGQGYGYTF. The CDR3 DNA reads TGTGCCAGTAGTATGGGACAGGGGTACGGCTACACCTTC.

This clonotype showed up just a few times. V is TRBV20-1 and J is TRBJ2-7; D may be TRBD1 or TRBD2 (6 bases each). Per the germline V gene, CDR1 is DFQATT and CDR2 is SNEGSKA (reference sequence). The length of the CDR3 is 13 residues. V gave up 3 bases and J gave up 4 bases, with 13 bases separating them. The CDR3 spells CSASRGGGYEQYF. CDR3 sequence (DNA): TGCAGTGCTAGTAGAGGGGGAGGTTACGAGCAGTACTTC.

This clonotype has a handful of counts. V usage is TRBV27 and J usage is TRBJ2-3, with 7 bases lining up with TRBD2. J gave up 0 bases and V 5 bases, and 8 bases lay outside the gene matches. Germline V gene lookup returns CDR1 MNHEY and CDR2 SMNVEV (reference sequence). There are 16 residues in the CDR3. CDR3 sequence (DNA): TGTGCCAGCAGTCTCACTAGCGTCCCTAGCACAGATACGCAGTATTTT. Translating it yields CASSLTSVPSTDTQYF.

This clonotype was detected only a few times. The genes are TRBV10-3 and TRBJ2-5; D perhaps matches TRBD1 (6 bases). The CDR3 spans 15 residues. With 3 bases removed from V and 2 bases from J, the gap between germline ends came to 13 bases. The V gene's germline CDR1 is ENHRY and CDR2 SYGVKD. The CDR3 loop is CAISEGRGQQETQYF. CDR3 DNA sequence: TGTGCCATCAGTGAAGGCAGGGGTCAACAAGAGACCCAGTACTTC.

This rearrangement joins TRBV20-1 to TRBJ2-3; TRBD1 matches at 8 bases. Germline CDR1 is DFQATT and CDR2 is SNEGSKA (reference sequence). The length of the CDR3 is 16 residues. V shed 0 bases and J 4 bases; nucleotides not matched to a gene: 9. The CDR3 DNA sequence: TGCAGTGCTAGAGATTGGCAGGGGGCGCATTCAGATACGCAGTATTTT. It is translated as CSARDWQGAHSDTQYF.

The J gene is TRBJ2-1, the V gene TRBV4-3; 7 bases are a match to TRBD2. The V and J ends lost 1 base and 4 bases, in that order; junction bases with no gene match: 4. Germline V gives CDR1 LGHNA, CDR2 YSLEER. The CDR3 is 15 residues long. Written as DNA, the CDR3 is TGCGCCAGCAGCCAAGCTAGCGGAGGTTACAATGAGCAGTTCTTC. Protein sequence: CASSQASGGYNEQFF.

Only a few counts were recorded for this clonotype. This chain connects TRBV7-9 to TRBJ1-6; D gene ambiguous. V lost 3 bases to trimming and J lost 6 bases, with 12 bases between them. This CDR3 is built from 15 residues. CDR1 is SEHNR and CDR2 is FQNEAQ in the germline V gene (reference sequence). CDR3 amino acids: CASSLGVPFNSPLHF. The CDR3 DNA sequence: TGTGCCAGCAGCTTGGGTGTTCCCTTTAATTCACCCCTCCACTTT.

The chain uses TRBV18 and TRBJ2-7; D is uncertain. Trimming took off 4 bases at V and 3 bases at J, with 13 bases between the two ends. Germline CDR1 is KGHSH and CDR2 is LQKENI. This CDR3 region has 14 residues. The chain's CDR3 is CASSRPQENYEQYF. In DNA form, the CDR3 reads TGTGCCAGCTCACGTCCTCAGGAGAACTACGAGCAGTACTTC.

In DNA, the CDR3 is TGTGCCAGCAGCCTGGGGACAGGGGTTGAGTATGGCTACACCTTC. Translation: CASSLGTGVEYGYTF. The chain carries TRBV3-1 and TRBJ1-2; 10 positions match TRBD1. J was trimmed by 5 bases and V by 4 bases; bases with no gene match: 7. The germline gives CDR1 LGHDT, CDR2 YNNKEL (reference sequence). CDR3 length equals 15 residues.

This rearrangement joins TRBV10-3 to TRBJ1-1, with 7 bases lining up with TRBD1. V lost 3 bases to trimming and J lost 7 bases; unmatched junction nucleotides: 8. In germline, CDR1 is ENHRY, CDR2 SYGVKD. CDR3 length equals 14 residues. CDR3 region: CAISERIGTDEAFF. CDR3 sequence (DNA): TGTGCCATCAGTGAACGGATCGGGACAGATGAAGCTTTCTTT.

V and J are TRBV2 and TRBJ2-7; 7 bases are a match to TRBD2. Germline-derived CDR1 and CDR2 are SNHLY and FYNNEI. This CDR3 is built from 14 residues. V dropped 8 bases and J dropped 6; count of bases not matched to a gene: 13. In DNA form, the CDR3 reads TGTGCCAGCCAGTGGGAGCGGGATTCCGTCGAGCAGTACTTC. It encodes CASQWERDSVEQYF.

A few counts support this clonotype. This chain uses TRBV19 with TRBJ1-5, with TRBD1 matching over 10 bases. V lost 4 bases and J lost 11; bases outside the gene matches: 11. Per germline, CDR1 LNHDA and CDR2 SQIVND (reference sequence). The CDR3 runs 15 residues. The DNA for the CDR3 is TGTGCCAGTAGTACCTCCGGGACAGGGGTTGTTGCCCAGCATTTT. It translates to CASSTSGTGVVAQHF.

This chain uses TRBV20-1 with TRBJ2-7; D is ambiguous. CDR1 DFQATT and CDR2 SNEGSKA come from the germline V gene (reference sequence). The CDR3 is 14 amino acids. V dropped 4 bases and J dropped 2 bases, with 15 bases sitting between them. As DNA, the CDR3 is TGCAGTGCTACCAGAGGTGGAATGACCTACGAGCAGTACTTC. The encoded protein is CSATRGGMTYEQYF.

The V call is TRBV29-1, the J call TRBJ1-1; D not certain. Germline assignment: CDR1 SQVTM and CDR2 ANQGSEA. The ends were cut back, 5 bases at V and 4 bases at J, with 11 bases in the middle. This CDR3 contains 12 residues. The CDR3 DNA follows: TGCAGCGTTTCTTGGGGAGGCACTGAAGCTTTCTTT. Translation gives CSVSWGGTEAFF.

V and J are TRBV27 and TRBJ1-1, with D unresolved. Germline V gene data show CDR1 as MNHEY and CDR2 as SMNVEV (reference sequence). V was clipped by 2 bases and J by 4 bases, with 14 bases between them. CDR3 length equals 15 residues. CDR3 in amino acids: CASSLMRDWSTEAFF. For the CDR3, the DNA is TGTGCCAGCAGTTTAATGAGGGATTGGAGCACTGAAGCTTTCTTT.

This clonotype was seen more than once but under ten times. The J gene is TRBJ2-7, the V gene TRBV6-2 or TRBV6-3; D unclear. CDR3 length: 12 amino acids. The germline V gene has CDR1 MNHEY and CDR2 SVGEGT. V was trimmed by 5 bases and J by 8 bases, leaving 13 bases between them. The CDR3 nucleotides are TGTGCCAGCAGTCTTAACCAGCACAAGCAGTACTTC. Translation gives CASSLNQHKQYF.

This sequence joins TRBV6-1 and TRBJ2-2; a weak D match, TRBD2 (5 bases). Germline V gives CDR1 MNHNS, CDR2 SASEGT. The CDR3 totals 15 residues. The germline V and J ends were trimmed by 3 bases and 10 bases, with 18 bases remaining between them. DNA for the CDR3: TGTGCCAGCAGTGATTTGGGGATGCCCCGGGAGGAGCTGTTTTTT. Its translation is CASSDLGMPREELFF.

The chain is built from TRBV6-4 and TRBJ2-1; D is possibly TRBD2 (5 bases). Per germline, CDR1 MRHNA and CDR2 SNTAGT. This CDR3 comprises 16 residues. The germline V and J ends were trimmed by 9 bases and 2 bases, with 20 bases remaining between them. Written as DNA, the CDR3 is TGTGCCAGTCCCGGGCGGGCTAGCCACCCCTACAATGAGCAGTTCTTC. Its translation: CASPGRASHPYNEQFF.

The CDR3 nucleotides read TGTGCCAGCAGCTTAATGGTAGGGGCAGGGAAGTTCTTC. Protein sequence: CASSLMVGAGKFF. This chain links TRBV7-2 with TRBJ2-1; TRBD1 is a possible D gene (5 bases). V dropped 2 bases and J dropped 14 bases, with 16 bases sitting between them. The CDR3 consists of 13 residues. The V gene's germline CDR1 is SGHTA and CDR2 FQGNSA. Full variable domain (missing parts from reference TRBV7-2 and TRBJ2-1): GAGVSQSPSNKVTEKGKDVELRCDPISGHTALYWYRQSLGQGLEFLIYFQGNSAPDKSGLPSDRFSAERTGGSVSTLTIQRTQQEDSAVYLCASSLMVGAGKFFGPGTRLTVL.

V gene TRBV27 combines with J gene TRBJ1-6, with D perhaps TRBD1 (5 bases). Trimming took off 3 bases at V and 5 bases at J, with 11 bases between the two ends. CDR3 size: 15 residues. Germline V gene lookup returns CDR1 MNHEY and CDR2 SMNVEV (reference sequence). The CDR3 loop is CASSLVGLNNSPLHF. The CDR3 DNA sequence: TGTGCCAGCAGTTTGGTGGGACTGAATAATTCACCCCTCCACTTT.

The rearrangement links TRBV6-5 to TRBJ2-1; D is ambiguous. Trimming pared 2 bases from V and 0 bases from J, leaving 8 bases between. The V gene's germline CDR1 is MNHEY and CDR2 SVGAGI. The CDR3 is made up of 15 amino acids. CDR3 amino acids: CASSYPSASYNEQFF. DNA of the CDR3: TGTGCCAGCAGTTACCCCTCGGCCTCCTACAATGAGCAGTTCTTC.

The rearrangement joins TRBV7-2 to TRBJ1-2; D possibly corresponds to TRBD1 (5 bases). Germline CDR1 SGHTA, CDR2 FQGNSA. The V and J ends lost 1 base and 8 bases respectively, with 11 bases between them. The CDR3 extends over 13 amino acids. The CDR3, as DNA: TGTGCCAGCAGCTTAGTAGGGGCGCGAGGCTACACCTTC. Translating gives CASSLVGARGYTF. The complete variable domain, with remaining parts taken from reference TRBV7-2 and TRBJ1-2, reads GAGVSQSPSNKVTEKGKDVELRCDPISGHTALYWYRQSLGQGLEFLIYFQGNSAPDKSGLPSDRFSAERTGGSVSTLTIQRTQQEDSAVYLCASSLVGARGYTFGSGTRLTVV.

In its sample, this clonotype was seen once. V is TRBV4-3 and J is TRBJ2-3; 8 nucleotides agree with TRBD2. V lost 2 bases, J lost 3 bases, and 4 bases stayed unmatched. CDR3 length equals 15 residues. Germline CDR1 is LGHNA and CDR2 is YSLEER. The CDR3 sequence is CASSQQSGRTDTQYF. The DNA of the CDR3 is TGCGCCAGCAGCCAACAAAGCGGGAGAACAGATACGCAGTATTTT.

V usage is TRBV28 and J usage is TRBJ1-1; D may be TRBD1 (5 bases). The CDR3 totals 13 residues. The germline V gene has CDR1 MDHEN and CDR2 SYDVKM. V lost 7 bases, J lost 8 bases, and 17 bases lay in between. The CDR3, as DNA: TGTGCCAGCATTCCCCTCGGGGGTACCGAAGCTTTCTTT. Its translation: CASIPLGGTEAFF.

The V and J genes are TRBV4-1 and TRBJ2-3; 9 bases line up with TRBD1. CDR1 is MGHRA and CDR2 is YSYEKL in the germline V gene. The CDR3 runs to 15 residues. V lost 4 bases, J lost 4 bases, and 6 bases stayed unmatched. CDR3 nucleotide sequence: TGCGCCAGCAGCCTGGGACAGGGCAACTCAGATACGCAGTATTTT. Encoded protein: CASSLGQGNSDTQYF.